This paragraph reports one T cell receptor beta chain. The data originate from a study of T cell responses to AZD1222 COVID-19 vaccine. Per the germline V gene, CDR1 is SGHTA and CDR2 is FQGNSA. V lost 3 bases, J lost 7 bases, and 6 bases lay in between. This CDR3 has 11 amino acids. The assay was immunoSEQ multiplex PCR, and TCRdb's table has in-frame clones only and misses some. The data show 120,000 to 150,000 clones, approximately 90% seen once. V is TRBV7-2 and J is TRBJ1-1; D not resolved. The receptor was derived from an adult in good health. The material sequenced was peripheral blood, taken on day 0 of MenACWY control vaccination. CDR3 DNA sequence: TGTGCCAGCAGCTTGAAGGTTGAAGCTTTCTTT. Protein: CASSLKVEAFF. Full variable domain (remainder filled in from reference TRBV7-2 and TRBJ1-1): GAGVSQSPSNKVTEKGKDVELRCDPISGHTALYWYRQSLGQGLEFLIYFQGNSAPDKSGLPSDRFSAERTGGSVSTLTIQRTQQEDSAVYLCASSLKVEAFFGQGTRLTVV.